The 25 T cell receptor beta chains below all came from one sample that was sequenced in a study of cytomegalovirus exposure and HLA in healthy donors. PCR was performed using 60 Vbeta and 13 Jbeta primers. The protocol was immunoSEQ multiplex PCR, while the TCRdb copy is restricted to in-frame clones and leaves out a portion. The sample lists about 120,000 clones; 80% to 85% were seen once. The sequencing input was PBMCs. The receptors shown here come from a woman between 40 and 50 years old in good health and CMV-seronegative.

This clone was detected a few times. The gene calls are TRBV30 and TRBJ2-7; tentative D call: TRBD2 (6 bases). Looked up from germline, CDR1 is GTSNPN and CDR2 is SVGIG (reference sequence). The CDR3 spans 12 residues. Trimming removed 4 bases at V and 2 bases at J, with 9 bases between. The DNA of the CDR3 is TGTGCCTGGATGGCGGGGCCCTACGAGCAGTACTTC. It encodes CAWMAGPYEQYF.

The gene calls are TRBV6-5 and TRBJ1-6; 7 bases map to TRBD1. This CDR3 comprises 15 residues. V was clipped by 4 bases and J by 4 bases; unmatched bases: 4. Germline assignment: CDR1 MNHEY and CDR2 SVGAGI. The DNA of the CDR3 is TGTGCCAGCAGTTGGGACAGCAAGTATAATTCACCCCTCCACTTT. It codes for CASSWDSKYNSPLHF.

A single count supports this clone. The CDR3 region has the DNA TGTGCCAGTAGCCCGGACACCCCAACTAATGAAAAACTGTTTTTT. This codes for CASSPDTPTNEKLFF. The chain joins TRBV19 to TRBJ1-4; maybe TRBD1 (5 bases). This CDR3 spans 15 amino acids. The V and J ends lost 6 bases and 0 bases respectively, with 11 bases between them. Germline V gene sequence: CDR1 LNHDA, CDR2 SQIVND (reference sequence).

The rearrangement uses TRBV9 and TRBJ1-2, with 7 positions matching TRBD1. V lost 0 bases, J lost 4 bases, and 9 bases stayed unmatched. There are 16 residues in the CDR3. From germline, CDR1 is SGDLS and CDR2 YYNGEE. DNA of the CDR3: TGTGCCAGCAGCGTAGCTACTGGGGCAGGGGGCTATGGCTACACCTTC. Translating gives CASSVATGAGGYGYTF.

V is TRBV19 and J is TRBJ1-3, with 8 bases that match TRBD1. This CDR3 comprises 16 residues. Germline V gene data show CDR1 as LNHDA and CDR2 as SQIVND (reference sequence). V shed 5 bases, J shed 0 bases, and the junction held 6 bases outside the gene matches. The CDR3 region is CASSRPGQDSGNTIYF. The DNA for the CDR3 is TGTGCCAGTAGTCGACCGGGACAGGACTCTGGAAACACCATATATTTT. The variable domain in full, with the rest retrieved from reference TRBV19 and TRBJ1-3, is DGGITQSPKYLFRKEGQNVTLSCEQNLNHDAMYWYRQDPGQGLRLIYYSQIVNDFQKGDIAEGYSVSREKKESFPLTVTSAQKNPTAFYLCASSRPGQDSGNTIYFGEGSWLTVV.

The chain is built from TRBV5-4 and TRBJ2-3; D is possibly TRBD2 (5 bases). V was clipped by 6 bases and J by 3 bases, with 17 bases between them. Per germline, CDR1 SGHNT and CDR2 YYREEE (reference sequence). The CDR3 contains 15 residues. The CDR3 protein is CASTTMGAWTDTQYF. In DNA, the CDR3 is TGTGCCAGCACCACAATGGGAGCTTGGACAGATACGCAGTATTTT.

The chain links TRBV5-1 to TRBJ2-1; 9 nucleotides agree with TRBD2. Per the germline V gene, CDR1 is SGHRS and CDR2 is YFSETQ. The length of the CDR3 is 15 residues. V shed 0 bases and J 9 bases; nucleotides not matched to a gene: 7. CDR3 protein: CASSLGSGSVVEQFF. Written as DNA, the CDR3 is TGCGCCAGCAGCTTGGGTAGCGGGAGTGTTGTTGAGCAGTTCTTC.

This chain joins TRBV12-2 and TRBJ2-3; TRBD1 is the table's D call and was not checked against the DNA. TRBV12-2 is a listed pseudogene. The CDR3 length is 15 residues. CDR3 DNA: TGTGCAAGTCGCTTAGGGGGGCCCGGGCCAGATACGCAGTATTTT. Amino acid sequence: CASRLGGPGPDTQYF.

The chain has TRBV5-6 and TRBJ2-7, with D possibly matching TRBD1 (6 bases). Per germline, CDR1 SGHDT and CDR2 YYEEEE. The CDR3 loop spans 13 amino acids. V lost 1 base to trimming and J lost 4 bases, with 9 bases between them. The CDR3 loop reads CASSLRQVYEQYF. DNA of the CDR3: TGTGCCAGCAGCTTGCGACAGGTGTACGAGCAGTACTTC.

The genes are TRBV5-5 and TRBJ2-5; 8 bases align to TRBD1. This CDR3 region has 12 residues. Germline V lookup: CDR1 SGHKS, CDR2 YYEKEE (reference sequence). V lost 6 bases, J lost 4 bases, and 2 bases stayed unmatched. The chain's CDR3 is CASTDRVETQYF. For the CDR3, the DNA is TGTGCCAGCACGGACAGGGTAGAGACCCAGTACTTC.

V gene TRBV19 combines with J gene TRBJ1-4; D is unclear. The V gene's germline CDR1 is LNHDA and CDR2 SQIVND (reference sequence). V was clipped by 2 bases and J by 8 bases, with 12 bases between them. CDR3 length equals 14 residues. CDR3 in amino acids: CASSISRAGEKLFF. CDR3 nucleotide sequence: TGTGCCAGTAGTATAAGTCGGGCGGGGGAAAAACTGTTTTTT. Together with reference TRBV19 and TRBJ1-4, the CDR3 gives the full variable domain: DGGITQSPKYLFRKEGQNVTLSCEQNLNHDAMYWYRQDPGQGLRLIYYSQIVNDFQKGDIAEGYSVSREKKESFPLTVTSAQKNPTAFYLCASSISRAGEKLFFGSGTQLSVL.

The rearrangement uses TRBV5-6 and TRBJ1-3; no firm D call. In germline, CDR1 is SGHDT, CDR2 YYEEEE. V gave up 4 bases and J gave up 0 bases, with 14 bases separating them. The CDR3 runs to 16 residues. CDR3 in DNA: TGTGCCAGCAGCATATTGACGACATCCTCTGGAAACACCATATATTTT. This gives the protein CASSILTTSSGNTIYF.

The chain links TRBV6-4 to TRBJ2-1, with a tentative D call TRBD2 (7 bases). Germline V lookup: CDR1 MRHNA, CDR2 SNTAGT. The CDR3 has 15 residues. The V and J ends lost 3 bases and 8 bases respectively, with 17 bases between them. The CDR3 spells CASSEKGGAGDEQFF. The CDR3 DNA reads TGTGCCAGCAGTGAAAAGGGGGGGGCAGGTGATGAGCAGTTCTTC.

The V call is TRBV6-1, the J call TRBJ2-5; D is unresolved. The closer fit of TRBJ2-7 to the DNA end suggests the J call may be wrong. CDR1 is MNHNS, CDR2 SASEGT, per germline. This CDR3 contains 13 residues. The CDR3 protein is CASSSTERHEQYF. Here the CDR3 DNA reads TGTGCCAGCAGTAGTACTGAGAGGCACGAGCAGTACTTC.

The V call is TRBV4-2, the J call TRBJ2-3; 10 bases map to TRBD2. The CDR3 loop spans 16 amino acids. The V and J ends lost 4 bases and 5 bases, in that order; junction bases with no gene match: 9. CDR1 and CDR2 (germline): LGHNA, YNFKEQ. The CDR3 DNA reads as TGTGCCAGCAGCCTAGGGGGGGCTAGCGGGAGAGATACGCAGTATTTT. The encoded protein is CASSLGGASGRDTQYF.

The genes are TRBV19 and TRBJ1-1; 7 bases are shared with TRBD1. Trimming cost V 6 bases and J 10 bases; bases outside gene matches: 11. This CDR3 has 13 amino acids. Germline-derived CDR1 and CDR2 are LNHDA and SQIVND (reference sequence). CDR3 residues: CASRHTGAAIAFF. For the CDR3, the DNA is TGTGCCAGTAGGCATACAGGGGCCGCCATAGCTTTCTTT.

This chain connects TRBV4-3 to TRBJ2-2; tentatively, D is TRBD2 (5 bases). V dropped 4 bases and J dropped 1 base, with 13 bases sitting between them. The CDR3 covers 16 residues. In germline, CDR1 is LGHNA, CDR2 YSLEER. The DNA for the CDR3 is TGCGCCAGCAGCCGTTTACTAGTGGTGAACACCGGGGAGCTGTTTTTT. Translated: CASSRLLVVNTGELFF.

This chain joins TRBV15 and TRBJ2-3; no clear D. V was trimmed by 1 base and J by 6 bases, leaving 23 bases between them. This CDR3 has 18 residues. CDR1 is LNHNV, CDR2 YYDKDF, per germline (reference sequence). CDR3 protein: CATSRVLMGSWVPDTQYF. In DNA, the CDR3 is TGTGCCACCAGCAGAGTATTAATGGGCTCGTGGGTCCCGGATACGCAGTATTTT. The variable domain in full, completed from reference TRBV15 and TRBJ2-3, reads DAMVIQNPRYQVTQFGKPVTLSCSQTLNHNVMYWYQQKSSQAPKLLFHYYDKDFNNEADTPDNFQSRRPNTSFCFLDIRSPGLGDTAMYLCATSRVLMGSWVPDTQYFGPGTRLTVL.

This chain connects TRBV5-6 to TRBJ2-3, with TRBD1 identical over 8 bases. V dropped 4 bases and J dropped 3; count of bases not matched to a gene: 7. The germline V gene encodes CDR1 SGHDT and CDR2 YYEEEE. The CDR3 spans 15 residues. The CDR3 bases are TGTGCCAGCAGCCTCACAGGGGGGTCGACAGATACGCAGTATTTT. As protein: CASSLTGGSTDTQYF.

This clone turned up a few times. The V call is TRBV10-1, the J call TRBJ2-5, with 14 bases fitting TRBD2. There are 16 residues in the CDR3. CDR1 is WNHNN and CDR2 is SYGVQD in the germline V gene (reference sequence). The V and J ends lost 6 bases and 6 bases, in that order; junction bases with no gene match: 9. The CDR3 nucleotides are TGCGCCAGCAGGCCGGGACTAGCGGGAGCCCTGAAGACCCAGTACTTC. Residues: CASRPGLAGALKTQYF.

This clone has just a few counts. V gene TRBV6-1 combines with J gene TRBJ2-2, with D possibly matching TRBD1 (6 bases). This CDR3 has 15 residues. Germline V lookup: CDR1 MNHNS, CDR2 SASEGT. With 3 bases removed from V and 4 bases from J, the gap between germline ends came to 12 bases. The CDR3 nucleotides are TGTGCCAGCAGTGATACAGGGAAGGGCACCGGGGAGCTGTTTTTT. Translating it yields CASSDTGKGTGELFF.

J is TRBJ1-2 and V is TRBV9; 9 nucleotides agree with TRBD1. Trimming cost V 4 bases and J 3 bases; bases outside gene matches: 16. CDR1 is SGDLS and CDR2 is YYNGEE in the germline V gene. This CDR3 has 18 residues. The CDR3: CASSSPSGDRVGHYGYTF. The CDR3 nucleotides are TGTGCCAGCAGCTCCCCCTCGGGGGACAGGGTGGGCCACTATGGCTACACCTTC.

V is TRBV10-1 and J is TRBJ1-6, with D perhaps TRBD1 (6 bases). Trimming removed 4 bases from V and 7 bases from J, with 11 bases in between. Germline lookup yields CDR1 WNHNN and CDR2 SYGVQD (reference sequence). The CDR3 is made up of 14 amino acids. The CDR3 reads CASSGNRENSPLHF. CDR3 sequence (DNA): TGCGCCAGCAGTGGAAACAGGGAGAATTCACCCCTCCACTTT.

CDR3 nucleotides: TGTGCCTGCACCCTCTCCGGGGATTCATATACGCAGTATTTT. Residues: CACTLSGDSYTQYF. V usage is TRBV30 and J usage is TRBJ2-3; perhaps TRBD2 as D (5 bases). Trimming pared 6 bases from V and 7 bases from J, leaving 20 bases between. Looked up from germline, CDR1 is GTSNPN and CDR2 is SVGIG (reference sequence). The CDR3 contains 14 residues.

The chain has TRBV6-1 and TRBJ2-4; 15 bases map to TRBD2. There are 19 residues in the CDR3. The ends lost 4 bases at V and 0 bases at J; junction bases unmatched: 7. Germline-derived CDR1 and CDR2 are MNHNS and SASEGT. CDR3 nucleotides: TGTGCCAGCAGTGCGGAGGGACTAGCGGGAGGTGGAGCCAAAAACATTCAGTACTTC. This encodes CASSAEGLAGGGAKNIQYF.